This TCR beta chain was documented in a study of blood T cell repertoires in COVID-19. Sequencing was performed with immunoSEQ multiplex PCR; in TCRdb, only in-frame clones are kept and a portion is missing. In the table there are 140,000 to 150,000 clones, around 89% of which are singletons. CDR3 length: 13 amino acids. Germline CDR1 LGHDT, CDR2 YNNKEL (reference sequence). V dropped 3 bases and J dropped 6; count of bases not matched to a gene: 5. The V gene is TRBV3-1 (or the pseudogene TRBV3-2), the J gene TRBJ2-7, with TRBD2 matching 7 bases. Sequenced input: peripheral blood. This TCR was recovered from a human donor with COVID-19, enrolled during active disease. The donor label of this sample is uncertain. CDR3 sequence (DNA): TGTGCCAGCAGCCAGGGAGGGTTGGCCGAGCAGTACTTC. It is translated as CASSQGGLAEQYF.